Below are 18 T cell receptor beta chains sequenced from a single sample in a study of blood T cell repertoires in COVID-19. Measured with immunoSEQ multiplex PCR; TCRdb has only the in-frame clones, and not every one. The table shows about 200,000 clones, with roughly 77% occurring only once. The sequencing sample was made of peripheral blood. These receptors were taken from a woman between 40 and 55 years old with COVID-19, enrolled during active disease.

The chain couples TRBV4-2 to TRBJ2-7; 8 nucleotides align to TRBD1. Germline CDR1 reads LGHNA; CDR2 reads YNFKEQ. The CDR3 runs to 15 residues. J lost 0 bases, V lost 3 bases, and 4 bases had no gene match. In DNA form, the CDR3 reads TGTGCCAGCAGCCAGCGGACAGGGATCTCCTACGAGCAGTACTTC. Amino acid sequence: CASSQRTGISYEQYF.

The chain links TRBV5-1 to TRBJ1-1, with D maybe TRBD1 (6 bases). The CDR3 sequence is 12 residues long. CDR1 is SGHRS, CDR2 YFSETQ, per germline. Deletions cut 0 bases from V and 11 bases from J, with 11 bases between. CDR3 residues: CASSLEQGAAFF. As DNA, the CDR3 is TGCGCCAGCAGCTTGGAACAGGGTGCGGCTTTCTTT.

This clone appeared many times. This chain uses TRBV7-2 with TRBJ1-2; TRBD1 matches at 7 bases. The J segment lost 4 bases and the V segment lost 4 bases, leaving 0 bases of the junction unmatched. Germline CDR1 SGHTA, CDR2 FQGNSA. This CDR3 spans 12 amino acids. CDR3 in amino acids: CASSWDSYGYTF. The DNA for the CDR3 is TGTGCCAGCAGCTGGGACAGCTATGGCTACACCTTC.

The V call is TRBV27, the J call TRBJ1-6; D perhaps matches TRBD1 (6 bases). The germline V gene has CDR1 MNHEY and CDR2 SMNVEV (reference sequence). V lost 1 base to trimming and J lost 8 bases, with 15 bases between them. The CDR3 length is 16 residues. CDR3 in DNA: TGTGCCAGCAGTTTATTGCAAGGGGACAATGATTCACCCCTCCACTTT. It is translated as CASSLLQGDNDSPLHF.

The V and J genes are TRBV19 and TRBJ1-5; 7 bases agree with TRBD1. With 5 bases clipped from V and 3 bases from J, the junction kept 7 bases outside the gene matches. The length of the CDR3 is 15 residues. Germline CDR1 LNHDA, CDR2 SQIVND (reference sequence). The CDR3 here is CASSFHRGDNQPQHF. CDR3 nucleotide sequence: TGTGCCAGTAGTTTTCACAGGGGAGACAATCAGCCCCAGCATTTT.

The chain has TRBV12-5 and TRBJ1-5; 7 positions match TRBD1. Germline V CDR1 and CDR2: LGHNT, FRNRAP. The CDR3 sequence is 16 residues long. J gave up 2 bases and V 6 bases, and 10 bases lay outside the gene matches. This chain's CDR3 is CASGFGTVLGNQPQHF. The CDR3 coding sequence is TGTGCTAGTGGGTTTGGGACAGTTCTGGGCAATCAGCCCCAGCATTTT.

The rearrangement links TRBV5-6 to TRBJ1-2; TRBD1 might be the D (5 bases). The V gene's germline CDR1 is SGHDT and CDR2 YYEEEE. The CDR3 extends over 14 amino acids. Trimming removed 4 bases from V and 7 bases from J, with 17 bases in between. Here the CDR3 reads CASSAVQGRSGYTF. DNA of the CDR3: TGTGCCAGCAGCGCGGTGCAGGGTAGGTCTGGCTACACCTTC.

The genes are TRBV6-5 and TRBJ2-4; tentative D call: TRBD2 (5 bases). CDR1 MNHEY and CDR2 SVGAGI come from the germline V gene. V was clipped by 10 bases and J by 7 bases, with 17 bases between them. CDR3 length equals 13 residues. This chain's CDR3 is CAITPEGSNIQYF. The DNA of the CDR3 is TGTGCCATTACACCAGAGGGCAGCAACATTCAGTACTTC.

This chain connects TRBV5-4 to TRBJ1-2, with TRBD1 as a possible D gene (5 bases). CDR1 SGHNT and CDR2 YYREEE come from the germline V gene (reference sequence). V lost 0 bases, J lost 4 bases, and 10 bases lay in between. The CDR3 covers 14 residues. The CDR3, as DNA: TGTGCCAGCAGCTTGGCGGCAGGGTCCTATGGCTACACCTTC. It codes for CASSLAAGSYGYTF. Full variable domain (missing parts from reference TRBV5-4 and TRBJ1-2): ETGVTQSPTHLIKTRGQQVTLRCSSQSGHNTVSWYQQALGQGPQFIFQYYREEENGRGNFPPRFSGLQFPNYSSELNVNALELDDSALYLCASSLAAGSYGYTFGSGTRLTVV.

The sample holds a few counts of this clone. The chain employs TRBV1 and TRBJ2-1; the D call in the table, TRBD2, was not verified against the DNA. TRBV1 is a known pseudogene. CDR3 size: 17 residues. CDR3 sequence (DNA): TGCACCAGCAGCTCACCCAGGTGGGCGGGGGGGCCGTATGAGCAGTTCTTC. Protein sequence: CTSSSPRWAGGPYEQFF.

The J gene is TRBJ2-5, the V gene TRBV5-4; no clear D gene. This CDR3 spans 13 amino acids. Germline V gene data show CDR1 as SGHNT and CDR2 as YYREEE (reference sequence). V was pared by 0 bases and J by 2 bases, with 5 bases between. The CDR3, as DNA: TGTGCCAGCAGCTTGGGGCAGCAAGAGACCCAGTACTTC. Its protein is CASSLGQQETQYF.

This chain joins TRBV7-2 and TRBJ2-6; D perhaps matches TRBD2 (5 bases). Per germline, CDR1 SGHTA and CDR2 FQGNSA. The CDR3 length is 18 residues. Trimming cost V 2 bases and J 4 bases, with 18 bases left between them. CDR3 nucleotides: TGTGCCAGCAGCTTACGCTGGGCGGGCGGCGGGGGGGCCAACGTCCTGACTTTC. Translating it yields CASSLRWAGGGGANVLTF.

The genes are TRBV2 and TRBJ2-5; 11 bases fit TRBD2. Germline-derived CDR1 and CDR2 are SNHLY and FYNNEI. The length of the CDR3 is 15 residues. With V trimmed by 5 bases and J by 7 bases, 9 bases remained unmatched. DNA of the CDR3: TGTGCCAGCAGTTCGAGACTAGCGGGGTATGGGACCCAGTACTTC. Translating gives CASSSRLAGYGTQYF.

A few counts support this clone. V usage is TRBV27 and J usage is TRBJ2-7, with TRBD2 identical over 11 bases. V lost 6 bases and J lost 6; bases outside the gene matches: 4. The CDR3 has 13 amino acids. Germline CDR1 MNHEY, CDR2 SMNVEV (reference sequence). CDR3 in amino acids: CASSRLAGSEQYF. CDR3 nucleotide sequence: TGTGCCAGCAGCCGACTAGCGGGAAGCGAGCAGTACTTC.

This clone appeared a single time. The rearrangement uses TRBV19 and TRBJ2-7, with D possibly matching TRBD2 (5 bases). The CDR3 has 14 residues. The V end was cut by 3 bases, the J end by 3 bases, with 12 bases between. The germline V gene has CDR1 LNHDA and CDR2 SQIVND (reference sequence). The CDR3 loop is CASSMRRGNYEQYF. DNA for the CDR3: TGTGCCAGTAGTATGAGACGGGGAAACTACGAGCAGTACTTC. The full variable domain, in which reference TRBV19 and TRBJ2-7 provide the parts outside the CDR3, is DGGITQSPKYLFRKEGQNVTLSCEQNLNHDAMYWYRQDPGQGLRLIYYSQIVNDFQKGDIAEGYSVSREKKESFPLTVTSAQKNPTAFYLCASSMRRGNYEQYFGPGTRLTVT.

The chain uses TRBV9 and TRBJ1-3; D might be TRBD1 (6 bases). Trimming took off 2 bases at V and 0 bases at J, with 12 bases between the two ends. Germline V gene lookup returns CDR1 SGDLS and CDR2 YYNGEE. CDR3 length equals 16 residues. The CDR3 is CASSVGTPSSGNTIYF. The CDR3 DNA reads TGTGCCAGCAGCGTTGGGACACCCAGCTCTGGAAACACCATATATTTT.

This chain uses TRBV6-2 or TRBV6-3 with TRBJ1-3, with 7 bases matching TRBD1. Per the germline V gene, CDR1 is MNHEY and CDR2 is SVGEGT. This CDR3 spans 14 amino acids. Trimming at V came to 5 bases and at J to 8 bases, leaving 9 bases not matched to a gene. For the CDR3, the DNA is TGTGCCAGCAGTCCGGGCCGCGACAGGGACACCATATATTTT. Translated, it gives CASSPGRDRDTIYF.

This chain uses TRBV5-1 with TRBJ1-1; 9 nucleotides align to TRBD1. CDR3 length: 14 residues. The V gene end was trimmed by 5 bases and the J gene end by 1 base; junction bases not matched to a gene: 3. Looked up from germline, CDR1 is SGHRS and CDR2 is YFSETQ. For the CDR3, the DNA is TGCGCCAGCAGACCGGGACAGGGGAACACTGAAGCTTTCTTT. Translated: CASRPGQGNTEAFF.